The 11 T cell receptor beta chains below come from one sample, sequenced in a study of spatial heterogeneity in lung cancer. Specified time point: sample taken at primary tumor resection. Tumor, nontumor lung or frozen PBMC supplied whole RNA, sequenced without sorting. TCRdb re-called the 5' RACE reads with MiXCR, one entry per CDR3 protein. The data hold about 52,000 distinct CDR3 sequences, with roughly 7% observed a single time. The sample here was PBMCs, taken at surgery. The receptor set was obtained from a female donor with early-stage non-small cell lung cancer.

There are a few counts of this clonotype. The chain couples TRBV7-2 to TRBJ2-5; 8 nucleotides align to TRBD2. V was pared by 1 base and J by 4 bases, with 5 bases of the junction left unmatched. CDR1 is SGHTA and CDR2 is FQGNSA in the germline V gene. The CDR3 sequence is 15 residues long. Here the CDR3 reads CASSLGGLVRETQYF. The CDR3 nucleotides read TGTGCCAGCAGCTTAGGGGGACTAGTCAGAGAGACCCAGTACTTC.

This clonotype was seen at least ten times. The V gene is TRBV28, the J gene TRBJ2-7; unclear D gene. The CDR3 loop spans 11 amino acids. CDR1 is MDHEN and CDR2 is SYDVKM in the germline V gene. Trimming took 8 bases from V and 1 from J, leaving 6 bases between them. CDR3 bases: TGTGCCAGCGGCTCTTCCTACGAGCAGTACTTC. It codes for CASGSSYEQYF.

This clonotype was seen repeatedly, ten times or more. J is TRBJ2-3 and V is TRBV20-1, with TRBD2 as a possible D gene (6 bases). The ends were cut back, 3 bases at V and 3 bases at J, with 13 bases in the middle. Germline V gene data show CDR1 as DFQATT and CDR2 as SNEGSKA (reference sequence). The CDR3 is 14 amino acids. The chain's CDR3 is CSASFGLATDTQYF. The CDR3 DNA sequence: TGCAGTGCTAGTTTTGGGCTAGCGACAGATACGCAGTATTTT.

This clonotype was found many times. The chain is built from TRBV7-2 and TRBJ1-3; no definite D call. CDR3 size: 13 residues. The germline gives CDR1 SGHTA, CDR2 FQGNSA. Trimming removed 0 bases at V and 7 bases at J, with 7 bases between. CDR3 nucleotide sequence: TGTGCCAGCAGCTTAGCTGGCAGCAACACCATATATTTT. Translation: CASSLAGSNTIYF.

Comment on this clonotype: Possible read error: a much larger clone is one base away. This CDR3 reads CASSPLRGGMNEQFF. The CDR3 coding sequence is TGTGCCAGCAGTCCCCTCCGCGGGGGTATGAATGAGCAGTTCTTC. This chain links TRBV12-3 or TRBV12-4 with TRBJ2-1, with 7 bases identical to TRBD2. The CDR3 is 15 amino acids. The ends lost 5 bases at V and 7 bases at J; junction bases unmatched: 11.

This clonotype was seen a few times. The chain uses TRBV7-9 and TRBJ2-7; D is undetermined. Between the trimmed V and J ends, which lost 1 base and 2 bases, there was a span of 9 bases. This CDR3 is 14 amino acids long. CDR1 is SEHNR, CDR2 FQNEAQ, per germline (reference sequence). This CDR3 reads CASSLVSFPYEQYF. The CDR3 nucleotides are TGTGCCAGCAGCTTAGTTTCTTTCCCCTACGAGCAGTACTTC.

This clonotype was seen many times. The CDR3 bases are TGTGCCAGCAGCTTGGGGCGGGTGTACAATGAGCAGTTCTTC. Protein: CASSLGRVYNEQFF. The chain carries TRBV7-9 and TRBJ2-1, with D perhaps being TRBD1 or TRBD2 (5 bases each). CDR1 is SEHNR, CDR2 FQNEAQ, per germline (reference sequence). The V end was cut by 3 bases, the J end by 4 bases, with 10 bases between. The CDR3 runs 14 residues.

This sequence joins TRBV11-2 and TRBJ2-7, with a weak D call TRBD1 (6 bases). The CDR3 has 17 residues. Trimming removed 3 bases at V and 2 bases at J, with 20 bases between. Per germline, CDR1 SGHAT and CDR2 FQNNGV. The CDR3 DNA sequence: TGTGCCAGCAGCTTGTCAGGGGCCCTTATCGTCCCCTACGAGCAGTACTTC. Translating gives CASSLSGALIVPYEQYF.

This clonotype was seen repeatedly, ten times or more. V is TRBV29-1 and J is TRBJ2-1; D possibly corresponds to TRBD1 (6 bases). Looked up from germline, CDR1 is SQVTM and CDR2 is ANQGSEA. Trimming left V 3 bases short and J 2 bases short, with 8 bases between. This CDR3 has 13 residues. The CDR3 DNA follows: TGCAGCGTTGACGGGGACACCTACAATGAGCAGTTCTTC. It is translated as CSVDGDTYNEQFF.

This clonotype was seen many times. The chain is built from TRBV15 and TRBJ1-4; no firm D call. The CDR3 length is 14 residues. Between the trimmed V and J ends, which lost 0 bases and 1 base, there was a span of 3 bases. The germline V gene has CDR1 LNHNV and CDR2 YYDKDF (reference sequence). DNA for the CDR3: TGTGCCACCAGCAGAGACAGAACTAATGAAAAACTGTTTTTT. Amino acids: CATSRDRTNEKLFF.

This clonotype was found many times. This chain links TRBV19 with TRBJ2-3, with D possibly called TRBD1 or TRBD2 (5 bases each). The V gene's germline CDR1 is LNHDA and CDR2 SQIVND (reference sequence). The CDR3 covers 13 residues. V was clipped by 7 bases and J by 3 bases, with 11 bases between them. CDR3 residues: CASNAGRTDTQYF. DNA for the CDR3: TGTGCCAGTAACGCAGGGAGAACAGATACGCAGTATTTT.